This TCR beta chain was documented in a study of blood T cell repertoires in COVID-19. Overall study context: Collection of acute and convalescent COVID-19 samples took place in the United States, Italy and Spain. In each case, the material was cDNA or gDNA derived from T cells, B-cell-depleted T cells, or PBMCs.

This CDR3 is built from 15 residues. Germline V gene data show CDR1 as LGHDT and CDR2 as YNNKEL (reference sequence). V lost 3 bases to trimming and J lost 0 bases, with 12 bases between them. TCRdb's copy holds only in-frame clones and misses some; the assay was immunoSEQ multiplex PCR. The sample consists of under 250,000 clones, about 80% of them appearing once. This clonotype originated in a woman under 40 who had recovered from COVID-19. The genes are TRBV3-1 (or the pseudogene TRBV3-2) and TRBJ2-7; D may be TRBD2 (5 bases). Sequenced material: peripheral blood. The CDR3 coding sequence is TGTGCCAGCAGCCAGAGGGAACGGGCCTCCTACGAGCAGTACTTC. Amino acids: CASSQRERASYEQYF.